This TCR beta chain appears in the sequencing data of a study of identical twins. This clonotype appeared a few times. MiXCR, applied by TCRdb to the 5' RACE reads, yields one record per CDR3 protein. The table has 690,000 or so distinct CDR3 sequences, 8.6% seen once. CDR1 is SNHLY and CDR2 is FYNNEI in the germline V gene. The CDR3 totals 20 residues. The ends lost 2 bases at V and 3 bases at J; junction bases unmatched: 15. These data were likewise used in another study, on yellow fever vaccine responses in identical twins.

This chain connects TRBV2 to TRBJ2-1, with 11 nucleotides matching TRBD2. Sequenced input: PBMCs. The source is a woman between 18 and 30 years old in good health. The CDR3 DNA reads TGTGCCAGCAGTGAAACCCTCGGGGTGATAGCGGGGGGGATCTACAATGAGCAGTTCTTC. It is translated as CASSETLGVIAGGIYNEQFF.